The clone carrying this TCR beta chain showed up just a few times. Antigen specificity is unknown. This sample is part of a study of human T cells and chemical hapten exposure. Study-level background: Patch tests put 0.01% DPC on the upper back, read at 6 days. The cohort included alopecia areata under or over 50% scalp, totalis and universalis. Study-wide findings and caveats: With regard to DPC sensitization, TCRs above 1 in 1000 frequency did not change.

Time point in this sample: patch test 1, 2 weeks after DPC sensitization. Noted treatment: therapeutic diphenylcyclopropenone sensitization with weekly scalp DPC. TCRdb re-analysed the RACE reads in MiXCR, keeping a single row per CDR3 protein. The sample comprises approximately 79,000 distinct CDR3 sequences, approximately 10% of which are singletons, and roughly 1.4% rests with the top ten. This CDR3 spans 15 amino acids. V lost 5 bases to trimming and J lost 4 bases; unmatched junction nucleotides: 11. Germline assignment: CDR1 MDHEN and CDR2 SYDVKM. Sample: whole blood, taken in connection with sensitization to the hapten diphenylcyclopropenone (DPC). This clonotype was obtained from a woman between 50 and 59 years old with alopecia areata. Some clones in this sample may be carry-over from other donors' samples. The chain combines TRBV28 with TRBJ2-7; the match to TRBD2 covers 7 bases. CDR3: CASSPAGSREYEQYF. CDR3 nucleotides: TGTGCCAGCAGTCCAGCGGGATCGAGGGAATACGAGCAGTACTTC. The full variable domain, completed using reference TRBV28 and TRBJ2-7, is DVKVTQSSRYLVKRTGEKVFLECVQDMDHENMFWYRQDPGLGLRLIYFSYDVKMKEKGDIPEGYSVSREKKERFSLILESASTNQTSMYLCASSPAGSREYEQYFGPGTRLTVT.